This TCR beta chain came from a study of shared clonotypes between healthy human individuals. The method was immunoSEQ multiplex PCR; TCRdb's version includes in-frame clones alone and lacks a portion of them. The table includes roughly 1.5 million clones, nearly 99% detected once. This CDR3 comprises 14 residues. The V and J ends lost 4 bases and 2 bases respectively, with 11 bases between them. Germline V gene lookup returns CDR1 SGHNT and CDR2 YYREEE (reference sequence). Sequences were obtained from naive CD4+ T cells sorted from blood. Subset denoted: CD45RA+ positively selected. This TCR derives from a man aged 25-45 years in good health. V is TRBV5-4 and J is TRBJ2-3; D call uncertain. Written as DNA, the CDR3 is TGTGCCAGCAGCCATCGTTCCAACACAGATACGCAGTATTTT. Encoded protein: CASSHRSNTDTQYF.